Listed here are 16 T cell receptor beta chains from one sample, sequenced in a study of cytomegalovirus exposure and HLA in healthy donors. PCR primers comprised 60 Vbeta and 13 Jbeta primers. TCRdb keeps only in-frame clones here, not all; method: immunoSEQ multiplex PCR. The sample shows about 100,000 clones, roughly 80% of them seen only once. Sample: PBMCs. These receptors were collected from a woman in her sixties or seventies in good health and CMV-seronegative.

The chain joins TRBV4-3 to TRBJ1-4; weak D call: TRBD1 (6 bases). Germline V gene sequence: CDR1 LGHNA, CDR2 YSLEER. The CDR3 length is 16 residues. The V and J ends lost 4 bases and 7 bases respectively, with 19 bases between them. CDR3 region: CASSPGWAGAGEKLFF. CDR3 DNA sequence: TGCGCCAGCAGCCCTGGGTGGGCAGGGGCGGGTGAAAAACTGTTTTTT.

The chain combines TRBV7-6 with TRBJ2-1, with 9 bases matching TRBD2. The junction had 7 bases not matched to a gene; V was cut back by 1 base and J by 6 bases. Per germline, CDR1 SGHVS and CDR2 FNYEAQ. CDR3 length: 16 amino acids. In DNA form, the CDR3 reads TGTGCCAGCAGCTTAGTCTCGGGCGGGAGGGCCAATGAGCAGTTCTTC. Its translation is CASSLVSGGRANEQFF.

The chain has TRBV4-3 and TRBJ1-3; TRBD1 matches at 10 bases. The V gene end was trimmed by 3 bases and the J gene end by 2 bases; junction bases not matched to a gene: 4. The CDR3 sequence is 16 residues long. Germline CDR1 LGHNA, CDR2 YSLEER. DNA of the CDR3: TGCGCCAGCAGCCAGAATGGACAGGGGGCTGGAAACACCATATATTTT. It specifies CASSQNGQGAGNTIYF.

This rearrangement joins TRBV5-8 to TRBJ1-5, with 8 bases lining up with TRBD1. Germline loops: CDR1 SGHTS, CDR2 YDEGEE. This CDR3 spans 14 amino acids. The V and J ends lost 4 bases and 4 bases, in that order; junction bases with no gene match: 4. The CDR3 DNA is TGTGCCAGCAGCCCCGGACAGGGTAATCAGCCCCAGCATTTT. This sequence encodes CASSPGQGNQPQHF.

The chain couples TRBV9 to TRBJ2-3; 10 bases are a match to TRBD2. V was clipped by 3 bases and J by 4 bases; unmatched bases: 8. The CDR3 runs 16 residues. Germline-derived CDR1 and CDR2 are SGDLS and YYNGEE. The CDR3 sequence: CASSDLAGVGADTQYF. For the CDR3, the DNA is TGTGCCAGCAGCGATCTAGCGGGGGTTGGGGCAGATACGCAGTATTTT.

The chain employs TRBV6-1 and TRBJ1-4; the D gene is possibly TRBD1 (5 bases). The V gene lost 9 bases and the J gene lost 4 bases, with 9 bases spanning the gap. Per the germline V gene, CDR1 is MNHNS and CDR2 is SASEGT. This CDR3 has 12 amino acids. As DNA, the CDR3 is TGTGCCAGTAGAAGGGGTAATGAAAAACTGTTTTTT. It codes for CASRRGNEKLFF.

The genes are TRBV27 and TRBJ2-5; the D is unclear. V lost 3 bases and J lost 5, with 4 bases in between. This CDR3 is 11 amino acids long. Germline values: CDR1 MNHEY, CDR2 SMNVEV (reference sequence). The CDR3 sequence: CASSFRETQYF. CDR3 DNA sequence: TGTGCCAGCAGTTTTCGGGAGACCCAGTACTTC.

The V and J genes are TRBV6-1 and TRBJ2-6; 7 nucleotides match TRBD1. The CDR3 length is 15 residues. With V trimmed by 8 bases and J by 2 bases, 6 bases remained unmatched. CDR1 is MNHNS and CDR2 is SASEGT in the germline V gene. The CDR3 nucleotides read TGTGCCAGCGAGACAGGGTTGCCTGGGGCCAACGTCCTGACTTTC. Protein sequence: CASETGLPGANVLTF.

V usage is TRBV2 and J usage is TRBJ2-2, with 9 bases lining up with TRBD2. The V gene end was trimmed by 6 bases and the J gene end by 1 base; junction bases not matched to a gene: 3. Germline-derived CDR1 and CDR2 are SNHLY and FYNNEI. CDR3 length equals 15 residues. CDR3 nucleotide sequence: TGTGCCAGCAGCTTTAGCGGGGGGAACACCGGGGAGCTGTTTTTT. Residues: CASSFSGGNTGELFF.

This clone was seen more than once but under ten times. The rearrangement uses TRBV29-1 and TRBJ2-7; 8 nucleotides match TRBD1. Germline CDR1 reads SQVTM; CDR2 reads ANQGSEA. The CDR3 is 12 amino acids. The J segment lost 1 base and the V segment lost 7 bases, leaving 3 bases of the junction unmatched. The DNA for the CDR3 is TGCAGCGGAGGACAGGGATCCTACGAGCAGTACTTC. This codes for CSGGQGSYEQYF.

This clone occurred once. This chain joins TRBV2 and TRBJ2-1; TRBD2 matches at 9 bases. Germline CDR1 reads SNHLY; CDR2 reads FYNNEI. This CDR3 is built from 17 residues. V dropped 5 bases and J dropped 4; count of bases not matched to a gene: 12. The DNA for the CDR3 is TGTGCCAGCAGTTCGACCCCGCGGCTAGCGGGATACAATGAGCAGTTCTTC. It codes for CASSSTPRLAGYNEQFF.

The rearrangement uses TRBV6-1 and TRBJ2-1; D is unresolved. CDR3 length equals 13 residues. The germline V gene has CDR1 MNHNS and CDR2 SASEGT. Deletions cut 2 bases from V and 1 base from J, with 3 bases between. CDR3 bases: TGTGCCAGCAGTGAACTATCCTACAATGAGCAGTTCTTC. It yields the protein CASSELSYNEQFF.

The genes are TRBV10-3 and TRBJ2-1, with 7 bases matching TRBD1. Germline V lookup: CDR1 ENHRY, CDR2 SYGVKD. This CDR3 comprises 19 residues. V dropped 0 bases and J dropped 3; count of bases not matched to a gene: 14. The CDR3 DNA reads TGTGCCATCAGTGAGTCGCCTGGAAAGCAGACAGGGCTCTACAATGAGCAGTTCTTC. This encodes CAISESPGKQTGLYNEQFF.

The gene calls are TRBV27 and TRBJ2-7, with 9 bases matching TRBD1. The CDR3 consists of 16 residues. Losses at the gene ends were 8 bases for V and 0 bases for J; bases not matched to a gene: 11. Germline V gene data show CDR1 as MNHEY and CDR2 as SMNVEV (reference sequence). CDR3 sequence (DNA): TGTGCCAGCTCGCGGGGGACAGGGTCGAGCTCCTACGAGCAGTACTTC. Amino acids: CASSRGTGSSSYEQYF.

The chain carries TRBV9 and TRBJ2-2; D gene ambiguous. The V end lost 0 bases, the J end lost 4 bases, and 7 bases lay between the germline ends. Per germline, CDR1 SGDLS and CDR2 YYNGEE. There are 14 residues in the CDR3. The CDR3 DNA reads TGTGCCAGCAGCGTAGATGGAGTCACCGGGGAGCTGTTTTTT. This gives the protein CASSVDGVTGELFF.

The chain joins TRBV29-1 to TRBJ1-1; possible D gene TRBD1, 5 bases. The CDR3 totals 11 residues. Trimming removed 6 bases at V and 8 bases at J, with 13 bases between. Germline assignment: CDR1 SQVTM and CDR2 ANQGSEA. CDR3 amino acids: CSVTVTEEAFF. The CDR3 bases are TGCAGCGTGACCGTGACAGAAGAAGCTTTCTTT.